This TCR beta chain was sequenced in a study of T cell responses to AZD1222 COVID-19 vaccine. The CDR3 extends over 15 amino acids. Germline assignment: CDR1 SGDLS and CDR2 YYNGEE. The V segment lost 0 bases and the J segment 7 bases; nucleotides outside the gene matches: 6. General observations from the study: Two doses of AZD1222 preceded a rise in Spike-specific TCR breadth and depth. Reportedly, nearly half of unique spike TCRs recognized epitopes outside B.1.351/B.1.1.7 mutations. Donor demographics were predominantly white British with a female majority; clonal diversity may be underestimated. The repertoires were collected only after the peak T cell response.

A note on this clone: No antigen is known for it.

Profiling relied on immunoSEQ multiplex PCR, and the TCRdb table lists in-frame clones only, not all of them. The repertoire holds some 140,000 clones, with about 91% as singletons. The chain combines TRBV9 with TRBJ1-5; 8 bases match TRBD1. The sequencing used peripheral blood, collected on day 0 of AZD1222 vaccination. The sequence was collected from an adult in good health. CDR3 DNA sequence: TGTGCCAGCAGCGTAGGCGGGAGACAGGGGCAGCCCCAGCATTTT. Translated: CASSVGGRQGQPQHF.